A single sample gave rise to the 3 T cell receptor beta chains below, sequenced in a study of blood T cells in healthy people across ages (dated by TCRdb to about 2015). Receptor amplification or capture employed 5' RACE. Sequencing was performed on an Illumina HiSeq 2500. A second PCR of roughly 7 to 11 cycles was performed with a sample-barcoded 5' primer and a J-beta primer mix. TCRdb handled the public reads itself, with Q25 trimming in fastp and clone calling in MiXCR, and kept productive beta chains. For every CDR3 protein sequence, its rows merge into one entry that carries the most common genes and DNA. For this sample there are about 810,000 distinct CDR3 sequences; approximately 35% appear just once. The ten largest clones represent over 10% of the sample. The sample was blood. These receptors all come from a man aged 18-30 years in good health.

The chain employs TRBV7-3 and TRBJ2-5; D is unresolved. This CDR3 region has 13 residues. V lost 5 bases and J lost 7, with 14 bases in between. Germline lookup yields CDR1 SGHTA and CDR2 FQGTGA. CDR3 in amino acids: CASSKRLEGTQYF. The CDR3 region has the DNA TGTGCCAGCAGCAAACGACTGGAAGGGACCCAGTACTTC. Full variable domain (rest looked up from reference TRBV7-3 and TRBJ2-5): GAGVSQTPSNKVTEKGKYVELRCDPISGHTALYWYRQSLGQGPEFLIYFQGTGAADDSGLPNDRFFAVRPEGSVSTLKIQRTERGDSAVYLCASSKRLEGTQYFGPGTRLLVL.

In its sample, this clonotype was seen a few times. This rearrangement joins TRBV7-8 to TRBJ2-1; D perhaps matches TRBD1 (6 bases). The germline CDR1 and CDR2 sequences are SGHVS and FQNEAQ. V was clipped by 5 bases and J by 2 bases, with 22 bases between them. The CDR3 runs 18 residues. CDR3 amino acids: CASSHRGKQGFTYNEQFF. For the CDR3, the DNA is TGTGCCAGCAGCCATCGGGGCAAACAGGGATTTACCTACAATGAGCAGTTCTTC. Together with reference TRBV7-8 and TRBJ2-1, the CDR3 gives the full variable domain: GAGVSQSPRYKVAKRGQDVALRCDPISGHVSLFWYQQALGQGPEFLTYFQNEAQLDKSGLPSDRFFAERPEGSVSTLKIQRTQQEDSAVYLCASSHRGKQGFTYNEQFFGPGTRLTVL.

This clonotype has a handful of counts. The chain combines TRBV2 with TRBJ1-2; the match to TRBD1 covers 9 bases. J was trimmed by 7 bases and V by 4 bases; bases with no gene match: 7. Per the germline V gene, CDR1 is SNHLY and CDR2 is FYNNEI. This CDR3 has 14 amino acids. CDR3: CASSVDRGGLGYTF. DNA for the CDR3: TGTGCCAGCAGTGTGGACAGGGGAGGCCTTGGCTACACCTTC.